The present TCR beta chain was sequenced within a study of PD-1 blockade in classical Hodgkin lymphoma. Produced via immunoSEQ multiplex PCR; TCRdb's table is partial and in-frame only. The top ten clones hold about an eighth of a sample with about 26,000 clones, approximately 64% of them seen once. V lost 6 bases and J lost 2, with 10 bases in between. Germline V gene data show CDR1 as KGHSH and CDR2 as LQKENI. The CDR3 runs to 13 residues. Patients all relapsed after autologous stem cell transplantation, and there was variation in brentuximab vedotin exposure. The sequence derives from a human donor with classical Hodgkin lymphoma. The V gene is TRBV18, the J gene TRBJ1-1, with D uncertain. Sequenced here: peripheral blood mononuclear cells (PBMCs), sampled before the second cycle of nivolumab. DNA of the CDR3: TGTGCCAGCTCCTACGAGCTCAACACTGAAGCTTTCTTT. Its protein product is CASSYELNTEAFF. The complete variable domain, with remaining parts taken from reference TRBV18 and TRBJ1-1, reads NAGVMQNPRHLVRRRGQEARLRCSPMKGHSHVYWYRQLPEEGLKFMVYLQKENIIDESGMPKERFSAEFPKEGPSILRIQQVVRGDSAAYFCASSYELNTEAFFGQGTRLTVV.